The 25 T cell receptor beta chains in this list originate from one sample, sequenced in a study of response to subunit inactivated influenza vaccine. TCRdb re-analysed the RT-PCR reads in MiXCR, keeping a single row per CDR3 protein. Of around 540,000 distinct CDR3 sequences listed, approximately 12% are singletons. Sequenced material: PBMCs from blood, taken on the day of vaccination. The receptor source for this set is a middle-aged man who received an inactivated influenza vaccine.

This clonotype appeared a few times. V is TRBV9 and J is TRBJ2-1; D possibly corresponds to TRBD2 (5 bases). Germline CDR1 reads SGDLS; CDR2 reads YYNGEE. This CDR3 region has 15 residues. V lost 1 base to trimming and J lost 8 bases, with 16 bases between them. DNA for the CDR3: TGTGCCAGCAGCGTATCCACTAGGATCGTCCATGAGCAGTTCTTC. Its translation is CASSVSTRIVHEQFF.

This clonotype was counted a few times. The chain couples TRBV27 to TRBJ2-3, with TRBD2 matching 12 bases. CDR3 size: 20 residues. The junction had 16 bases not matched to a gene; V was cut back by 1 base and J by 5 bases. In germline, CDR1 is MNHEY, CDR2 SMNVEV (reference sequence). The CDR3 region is CASSLYPPFLAGGRGDTQYF. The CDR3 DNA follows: TGTGCCAGCAGTTTATATCCCCCCTTTCTAGCGGGAGGGCGAGGAGATACGCAGTATTTT.

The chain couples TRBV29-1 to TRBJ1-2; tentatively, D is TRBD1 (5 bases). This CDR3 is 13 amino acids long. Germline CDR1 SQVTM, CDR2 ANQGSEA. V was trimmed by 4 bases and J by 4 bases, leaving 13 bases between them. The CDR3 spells CSVARGMGYGYTF. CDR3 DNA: TGCAGCGTTGCCCGGGGGATGGGCTATGGCTACACCTTC.

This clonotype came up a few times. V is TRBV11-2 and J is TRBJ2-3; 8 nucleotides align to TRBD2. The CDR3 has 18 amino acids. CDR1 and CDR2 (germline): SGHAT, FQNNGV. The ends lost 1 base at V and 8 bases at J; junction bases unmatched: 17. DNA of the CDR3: TGTGCCAGCAGCTTAGTAAGATGGCCGGGACTAGATAAGGTTACGCAGTATTTT. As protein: CASSLVRWPGLDKVTQYF.

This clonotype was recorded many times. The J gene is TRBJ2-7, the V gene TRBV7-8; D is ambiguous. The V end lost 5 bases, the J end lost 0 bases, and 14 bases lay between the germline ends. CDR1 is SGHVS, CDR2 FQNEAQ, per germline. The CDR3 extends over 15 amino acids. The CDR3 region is CASSDLQWDSYEQYF. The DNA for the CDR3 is TGTGCCAGCAGCGACCTACAGTGGGACTCCTACGAGCAGTACTTC. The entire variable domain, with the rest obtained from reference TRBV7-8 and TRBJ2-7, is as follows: GAGVSQSPRYKVAKRGQDVALRCDPISGHVSLFWYQQALGQGPEFLTYFQNEAQLDKSGLPSDRFFAERPEGSVSTLKIQRTQQEDSAVYLCASSDLQWDSYEQYFGPGTRLTVT.

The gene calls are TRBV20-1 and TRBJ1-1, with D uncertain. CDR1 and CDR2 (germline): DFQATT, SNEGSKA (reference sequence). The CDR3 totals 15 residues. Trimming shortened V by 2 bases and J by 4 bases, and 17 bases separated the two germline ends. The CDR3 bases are TGCAGTGCTAGACCCCCTTCCCATATGGGCACTGAAGCTTTCTTT. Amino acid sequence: CSARPPSHMGTEAFF.

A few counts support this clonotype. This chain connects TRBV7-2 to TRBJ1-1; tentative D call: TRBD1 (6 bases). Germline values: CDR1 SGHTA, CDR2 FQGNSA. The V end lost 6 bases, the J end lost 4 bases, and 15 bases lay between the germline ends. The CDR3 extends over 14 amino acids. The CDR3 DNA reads TGTGCCAGCAGTCGGGGCAGGGGCAGCACTGAAGCTTTCTTT. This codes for CASSRGRGSTEAFF.

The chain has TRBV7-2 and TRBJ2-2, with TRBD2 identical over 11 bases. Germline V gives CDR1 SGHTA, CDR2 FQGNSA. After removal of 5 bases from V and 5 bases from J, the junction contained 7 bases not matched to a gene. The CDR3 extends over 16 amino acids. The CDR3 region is CASSPPTSGRTGELFF. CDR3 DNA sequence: TGTGCCAGCAGCCCACCCACTAGCGGGAGAACCGGGGAGCTGTTTTTT. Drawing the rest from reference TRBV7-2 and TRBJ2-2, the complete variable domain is GAGVSQSPSNKVTEKGKDVELRCDPISGHTALYWYRQSLGQGLEFLIYFQGNSAPDKSGLPSDRFSAERTGGSVSTLTIQRTQQEDSAVYLCASSPPTSGRTGELFFGEGSRLTVL.

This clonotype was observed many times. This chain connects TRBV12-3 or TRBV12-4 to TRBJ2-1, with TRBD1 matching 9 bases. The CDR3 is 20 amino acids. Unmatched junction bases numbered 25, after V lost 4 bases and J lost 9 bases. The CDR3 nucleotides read TGTGCCAGCAGTTCCCGAGCACACCGATCGGGGACAGGGATTGGTGGTGAGCAGTTCTTC. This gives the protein CASSSRAHRSGTGIGGEQFF.

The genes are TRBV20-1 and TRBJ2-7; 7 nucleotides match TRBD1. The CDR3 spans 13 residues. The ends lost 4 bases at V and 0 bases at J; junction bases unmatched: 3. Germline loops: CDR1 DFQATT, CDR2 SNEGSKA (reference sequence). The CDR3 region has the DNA TGCAGTGCTATGGGACAGCACTCCTACGAGCAGTACTTC. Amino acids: CSAMGQHSYEQYF.

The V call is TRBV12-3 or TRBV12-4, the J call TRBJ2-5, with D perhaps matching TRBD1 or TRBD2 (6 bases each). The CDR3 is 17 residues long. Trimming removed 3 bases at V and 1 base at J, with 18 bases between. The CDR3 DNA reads TGTGCCAGCAGTTTCGAGTTCGGGGGCCCGGGCCAAGAGACCCAGTACTTC. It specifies CASSFEFGGPGQETQYF.

The CDR3 DNA reads TGCGCCAGCAGCCAAGGGACAGGGCCTGGGGAGACCCAGTACTTC. Its protein product is CASSQGTGPGETQYF. The chain uses TRBV4-3 and TRBJ2-5; 8 positions agree with TRBD1. The V gene end was trimmed by 1 base and the J gene end by 5 bases; junction bases not matched to a gene: 6. In germline, CDR1 is LGHNA, CDR2 YSLEER. The CDR3 spans 15 residues.

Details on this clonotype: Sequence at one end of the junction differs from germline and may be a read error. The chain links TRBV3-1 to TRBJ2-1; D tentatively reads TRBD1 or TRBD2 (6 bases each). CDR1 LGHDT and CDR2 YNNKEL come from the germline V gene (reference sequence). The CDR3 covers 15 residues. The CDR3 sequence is CATSPGAPGLNEQFF. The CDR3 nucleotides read TGTGCCACCAGCCCGGGGGCTCCGGGCCTAAATGAGCAGTTCTTC.

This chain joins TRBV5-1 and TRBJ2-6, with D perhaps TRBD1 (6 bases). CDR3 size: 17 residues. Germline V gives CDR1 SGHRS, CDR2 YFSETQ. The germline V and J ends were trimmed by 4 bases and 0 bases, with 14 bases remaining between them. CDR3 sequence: CASSGGQTSSGANVLTF. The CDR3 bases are TGCGCCAGCAGCGGTGGACAGACAAGCTCTGGGGCCAACGTCCTGACTTTC. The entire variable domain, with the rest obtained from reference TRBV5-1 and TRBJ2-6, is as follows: KAGVTQTPRYLIKTRGQQVTLSCSPISGHRSVSWYQQTPGQGLQFLFEYFSETQRNKGNFPGRFSGRQFSNSRSEMNVSTLELGDSALYLCASSGGQTSSGANVLTFGAGSRLTVL.

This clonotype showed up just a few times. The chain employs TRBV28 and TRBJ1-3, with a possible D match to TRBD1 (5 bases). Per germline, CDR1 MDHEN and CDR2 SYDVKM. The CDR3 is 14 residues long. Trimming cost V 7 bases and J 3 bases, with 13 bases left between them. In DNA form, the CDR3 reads TGTGCCAGCAACCGAGGGACGGATGGAAACACCATATATTTT. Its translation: CASNRGTDGNTIYF. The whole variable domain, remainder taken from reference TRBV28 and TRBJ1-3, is DVKVTQSSRYLVKRTGEKVFLECVQDMDHENMFWYRQDPGLGLRLIYFSYDVKMKEKGDIPEGYSVSREKKERFSLILESASTNQTSMYLCASNRGTDGNTIYFGEGSWLTVV.

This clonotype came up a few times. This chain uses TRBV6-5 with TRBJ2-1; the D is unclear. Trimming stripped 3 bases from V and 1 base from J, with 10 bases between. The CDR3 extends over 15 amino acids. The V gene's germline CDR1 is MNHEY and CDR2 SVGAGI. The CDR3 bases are TGTGCCAGCAGTTATTCGGACCCATCCTACAATGAGCAGTTCTTC. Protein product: CASSYSDPSYNEQFF.

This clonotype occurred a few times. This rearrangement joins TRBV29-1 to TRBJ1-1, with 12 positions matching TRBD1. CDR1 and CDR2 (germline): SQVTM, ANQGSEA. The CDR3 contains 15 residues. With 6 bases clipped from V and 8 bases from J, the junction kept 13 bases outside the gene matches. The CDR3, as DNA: TGCAGCGTCAGGGACAGGGGGCGTGCGGGCGAAGAAGCTTTCTTT. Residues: CSVRDRGRAGEEAFF.

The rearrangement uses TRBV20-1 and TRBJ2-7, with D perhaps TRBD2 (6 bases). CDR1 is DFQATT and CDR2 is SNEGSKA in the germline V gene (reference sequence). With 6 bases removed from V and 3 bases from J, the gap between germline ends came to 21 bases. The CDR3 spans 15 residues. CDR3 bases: TGCAGTGCCCGTGGTGACGCGGGAAGCATCTACGAGCAGTACTTC. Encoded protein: CSARGDAGSIYEQYF.

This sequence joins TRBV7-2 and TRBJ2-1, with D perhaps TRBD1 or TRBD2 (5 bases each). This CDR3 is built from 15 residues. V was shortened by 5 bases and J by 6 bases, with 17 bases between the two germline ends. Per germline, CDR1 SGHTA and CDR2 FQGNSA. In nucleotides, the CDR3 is TGTGCCAGCAGCGAGCCGGGACGGACAACCAATGAGCAGTTCTTC. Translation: CASSEPGRTTNEQFF.

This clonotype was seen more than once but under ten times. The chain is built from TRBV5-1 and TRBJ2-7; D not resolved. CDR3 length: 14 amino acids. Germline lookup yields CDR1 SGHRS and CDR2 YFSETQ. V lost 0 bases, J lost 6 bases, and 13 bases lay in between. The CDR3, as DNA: TGCGCCAGCAGCTTGGCTGTCGGGTATGGCGAGCAGTACTTC. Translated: CASSLAVGYGEQYF.

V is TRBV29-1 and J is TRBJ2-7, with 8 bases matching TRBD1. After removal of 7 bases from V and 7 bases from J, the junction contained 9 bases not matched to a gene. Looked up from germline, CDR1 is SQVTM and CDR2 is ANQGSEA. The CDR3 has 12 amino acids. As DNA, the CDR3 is TGCAGCGGTGGGACAGGACGAGGGGAGCAGTACTTC. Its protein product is CSGGTGRGEQYF.

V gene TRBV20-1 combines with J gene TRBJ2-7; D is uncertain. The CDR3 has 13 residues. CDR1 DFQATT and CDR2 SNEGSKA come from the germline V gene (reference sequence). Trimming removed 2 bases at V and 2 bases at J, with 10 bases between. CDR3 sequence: CSARRVSAYEQYF. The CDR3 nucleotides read TGCAGTGCTAGACGCGTATCGGCCTACGAGCAGTACTTC.

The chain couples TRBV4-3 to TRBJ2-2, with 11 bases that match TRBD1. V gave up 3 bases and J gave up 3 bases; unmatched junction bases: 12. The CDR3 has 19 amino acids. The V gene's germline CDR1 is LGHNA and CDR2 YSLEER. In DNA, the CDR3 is TGCGCCAGCAGCCACAACTATTGGACAGGGGGCGCGTACACCGGGGAGCTGTTTTTT. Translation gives CASSHNYWTGGAYTGELFF.

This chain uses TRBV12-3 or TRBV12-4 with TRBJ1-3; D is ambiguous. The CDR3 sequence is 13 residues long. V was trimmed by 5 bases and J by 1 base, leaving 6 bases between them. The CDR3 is CASSDNSGNTIYF. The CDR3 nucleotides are TGTGCCAGCAGTGACAATTCTGGAAACACCATATATTTT.

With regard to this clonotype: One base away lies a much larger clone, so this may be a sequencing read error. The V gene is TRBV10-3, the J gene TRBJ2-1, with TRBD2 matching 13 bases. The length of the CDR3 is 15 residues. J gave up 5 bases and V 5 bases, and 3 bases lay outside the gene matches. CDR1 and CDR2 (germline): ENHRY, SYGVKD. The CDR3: CAISRTSGGNNEQFF. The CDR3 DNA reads TGTGCCATCAGTCGGACTAGCGGGGGAAACAATGAGCAGTTCTTC.